These 7 T cell receptor beta chains share one sample of origin, sequenced in a study of blood T cell repertoires in COVID-19. The repertoire was sequenced with immunoSEQ multiplex PCR; TCRdb's copy has only in-frame clones and lacks some. The sample yields 54,000 or so clones, around 86% seen once. Sequencing was performed on peripheral blood. Every receptor here comes from a woman aged 60-75 years with acute or convalescent COVID-19.

This rearrangement joins TRBV5-1 to TRBJ1-2; the match to TRBD1 covers 8 bases. Germline values: CDR1 SGHRS, CDR2 YFSETQ. V shed 0 bases, J shed 6 bases, and the junction held 4 bases outside the gene matches. This CDR3 region has 14 residues. The CDR3 coding sequence is TGCGCCAGCAGCTTGGGTGGACAGGGTCATGGCTACACCTTC. It codes for CASSLGGQGHGYTF.

The genes are TRBV9 and TRBJ2-5, with D possibly matching TRBD2 (5 bases). The V end lost 4 bases, the J end lost 1 base, and 14 bases lay between the germline ends. Per germline, CDR1 SGDLS and CDR2 YYNGEE. This CDR3 comprises 15 residues. The CDR3 protein is CASSLGAVTQETQYF. The CDR3, as DNA: TGTGCCAGCAGCCTGGGAGCGGTGACCCAAGAGACCCAGTACTTC.

The V call is TRBV12-5, the J call TRBJ2-3; 9 positions match TRBD1. The CDR3 spans 14 residues. Losses at the gene ends were 5 bases for V and 5 bases for J; bases not matched to a gene: 5. CDR1 and CDR2 from the germline V gene are LGHNT and FRNRAP. The CDR3 loop reads CASGRGQGRDTQYF. CDR3 in DNA: TGTGCTAGTGGTCGCGGACAGGGGCGAGATACGCAGTATTTT. The full variable domain, completed using reference TRBV12-5 and TRBJ2-3, is DARVTQTPRHKVTEMGQEVTMRCQPILGHNTVFWYRQTMMQGLELLAYFRNRAPLDDSGMPKDRFSAEMPDATLATLKIQPSEPRDSAVYFCASGRGQGRDTQYFGPGTRLTVL.

The genes are TRBV9 and TRBJ2-1, with 9 bases aligning to TRBD2. The CDR3 is 15 residues long. Germline loops: CDR1 SGDLS, CDR2 YYNGEE. Trimming at V came to 1 base and at J to 5 bases, leaving 4 bases not matched to a gene. The CDR3 DNA sequence: TGTGCCAGCAGCGTAACTAGCGGGTATAACAATGAGCAGTTCTTC. Amino acid sequence: CASSVTSGYNNEQFF.

This clone was seen once. The V call is TRBV28, the J call TRBJ1-3, with 7 nucleotides matching TRBD1. CDR1 and CDR2 (germline): MDHEN, SYDVKM. V was clipped by 4 bases and J by 4 bases; unmatched bases: 7. The CDR3 sequence is 15 residues long. The CDR3 loop reads CASSSTGEFGNTIYF. The CDR3 DNA reads TGTGCCAGCAGTTCAACAGGGGAATTCGGAAACACCATATATTTT.

This clone occurred a few times. This chain joins TRBV18 and TRBJ2-5; the D gene is possibly TRBD2 (5 bases). V lost 1 base to trimming and J lost 5 bases, with 14 bases between them. In germline, CDR1 is KGHSH, CDR2 LQKENI. This CDR3 spans 15 amino acids. DNA for the CDR3: TGTGCCAGCTCACCACGTCTAGGAGGATGGGAGACCCAGTACTTC. Residues: CASSPRLGGWETQYF.

The genes are TRBV5-1 and TRBJ1-2; tentatively, D is TRBD1 (5 bases). Per germline, CDR1 SGHRS and CDR2 YFSETQ. The V end lost 0 bases, the J end lost 4 bases, and 13 bases lay between the germline ends. The length of the CDR3 is 15 residues. The chain's CDR3 is CASSLGQGGRYGYTF. The CDR3 DNA reads as TGCGCCAGCAGCTTGGGGCAGGGAGGCCGCTATGGCTACACCTTC. Full variable domain (rest looked up from reference TRBV5-1 and TRBJ1-2): KAGVTQTPRYLIKTRGQQVTLSCSPISGHRSVSWYQQTPGQGLQFLFEYFSETQRNKGNFPGRFSGRQFSNSRSEMNVSTLELGDSALYLCASSLGQGGRYGYTFGSGTRLTVV.